A selection of T cell receptor beta chains follows, all from one sample in a study of T cell changes during pregnancy in multiple sclerosis. Using immunoSEQ multiplex PCR, the repertoire was profiled, and TCRdb retains in-frame clones only, with some absent. The sample carries 56,000 or so clones, 89% recorded once. Sequencing was performed on peripheral blood, taken after pregnancy. These receptors were taken from a female donor with multiple sclerosis, enrolled in a pregnancy study. The CDR3 runs from the conserved cysteine through the conserved F or W. D genes are given only for firm matches. Clone size is shown for a subset of rows, as once, few, many or a class of expanded clone.

v_call,d_call,j_call,clone_size,cdr3_aa,cdr3_nt
TRBV5-3,TRBD2,TRBJ2-7,.,CARSRTSGGAASSYEQYF,TGTGCCAGAAGCCGGACTAGCGGGGGGGCGGCAAGCTCCTACGAGCAGTACTTC
TRBV19,.,TRBJ1-1,.,CASSGFGTEAFF,TGTGCCAGTTCAGGGTTTGGCACTGAAGCTTTCTTT
TRBV30,.,TRBJ2-7,.,CACGSYEQYF,TGTGCCTGCGGCTCCTACGAGCAGTACTTC
TRBV7-9,TRBD2,TRBJ2-2,.,CASSSTWQRGAGELFF,TGTGCCAGCAGCTCCACCTGGCAGCGGGGGGCCGGGGAGCTGTTTTTT
TRBV7-9,.,TRBJ2-2,.,CASSLTYTGNTGELFF,TGTGCCAGCAGCTTAACATATACAGGGAACACCGGGGAGCTGTTTTTT
TRBV5-1,.,TRBJ2-7,.,CASSLVLQGSYEQYF,TGCGCCAGCAGCTTGGTATTACAGGGATCCTACGAGCAGTACTTC
TRBV7-8,.,TRBJ1-1,.,CASSLATGLAFF,TGTGCCAGCAGCTTAGCCACAGGGCTAGCTTTCTTT
TRBV6-5,.,TRBJ1-5,.,CASSYGGAGQPQHF,TGTGCCAGCAGTTACGGGGGGGCAGGACAGCCCCAGCATTTT
TRBV7-9,TRBD1,TRBJ1-1,.,CASSIQTGENTEAFF,TGTGCCAGCAGCATCCAGACAGGGGAGAACACTGAAGCTTTCTTT
TRBV14,.,TRBJ1-2,.,CASSQVDMRQQHYYTF,TGTGCCAGCAGCCAAGTGGATATGAGACAGCAACACTACTACACCTTC
TRBV6-1,.,TRBJ1-6,once,CASRVNYNSPLHF,TGTGCCAGCCGGGTCAATTATAATTCACCCCTCCACTTT
TRBV11-2,.,TRBJ2-1,.,CASSLVLDYNEQFF,TGTGCCAGCAGCTTAGTGTTAGACTACAATGAGCAGTTCTTC
TRBV5-1,.,TRBJ2-5,.,CATGPHGGQETQYF,TGCGCCACGGGTCCCCACGGGGGCCAAGAGACCCAGTACTTC
TRBV30,TRBD1,TRBJ1-6,few,CAWSKGDSRDSPLHF,TGTGCCTGGAGTAAAGGGGACAGTAGGGATTCACCCCTCCACTTT
TRBV4-1,.,TRBJ1-1,.,CASSQDVMRGGADSSTEAFF,TGCGCCAGCAGCCAAGATGTGATGCGGGGGGGCGCGGATTCGAGCACTGAAGCTTTCTTT
TRBV7-6,TRBD1,TRBJ2-7,.,CASSLGQESVEQYF,TGTGCCAGCAGCCTCGGACAGGAGTCCGTGGAGCAGTACTTC
TRBV28,TRBD1,TRBJ2-1,.,CASSTPGQGNNEQFF,TGTGCCAGCAGCACCCCGGGACAGGGTAACAATGAGCAGTTCTTC
TRBV6-5,.,TRBJ1-2,.,CASSLLATNYGYTF,TGTGCCAGCAGTCTACTAGCCACTAACTATGGCTACACCTTC
TRBV5-1,.,TRBJ1-1,once,CASSLDSWNTEAFF,TGCGCCAGCAGCTTGGACAGTTGGAACACTGAAGCTTTCTTT
TRBV15,.,TRBJ1-2,.,CATSREVWLYGYTF,TGTGCCACCAGCAGAGAGGTTTGGCTCTATGGCTACACCTTC
TRBV7-9,.,TRBJ2-7,.,CASSPPGREYEQYF,TGTGCCAGCAGTCCTCCGGGCAGGGAATACGAGCAGTACTTC
TRBV18,.,TRBJ2-1,.,CASSPFRDYNEQFF,TGTGCCAGCTCACCTTTCAGGGACTACAATGAGCAGTTCTTC
TRBV5-1,.,TRBJ1-5,.,CASSSQGGLDQPQHF,TGCGCCAGCAGCTCACAGGGAGGGTTAGATCAGCCCCAGCATTTT
TRBV7-9,.,TRBJ1-6,.,CASSLAQDHPALHF,TGTGCCAGCAGCTTAGCACAGGACCACCCCGCCCTCCACTTT
TRBV7-9,TRBD1,TRBJ1-4,.,CASSSGQDWGGLFF,TGTGCCAGCAGCTCGGGACAGGACTGGGGAGGACTGTTTTTT
TRBV6-5,.,TRBJ1-1,.,CASSLGGPATEAFF,TGTGCCAGCAGCTTGGGGGGACCCGCAACTGAAGCTTTCTTT
TRBV10-1,TRBD2,TRBJ2-5,.,CASSPAGLAGNQETQYF,TGCGCCAGCAGTCCCGCCGGACTAGCGGGGAACCAAGAGACCCAGTACTTC
TRBV7-2,TRBD2,TRBJ2-7,.,CASSLAAGPIYEQYF,TGTGCCAGCAGCTTAGCAGCGGGACCTATCTACGAGCAGTACTTC
TRBV9,TRBD1,TRBJ2-2,.,CASSVRTGVTGELFF,TGTGCCAGCAGCGTAAGGACAGGGGTGACCGGGGAGCTGTTTTTT
TRBV11-2,.,TRBJ2-7,.,CASSLAGAYEQYF,TGTGCCAGCAGCTTAGCAGGGGCCTACGAGCAGTACTTC
TRBV4-3,.,TRBJ2-3,.,CASSQASTSTDTQYF,TGCGCCAGCAGCCAAGCTAGCACTAGCACAGATACGCAGTATTTT
TRBV28,.,TRBJ1-5,.,CGGGEGSQPQHF,TGTGGGGGGGGAGAGGGCAGTCAGCCCCAGCATTTT
TRBV6-1,TRBD2,TRBJ2-1,.,CASSQGGGTYNEQFF,TGTGCCAGCAGTCAGGGCGGGGGGACTTACAATGAGCAGTTCTTC